The 28 T cell receptor beta chains reported below all come from one sample, sequenced in a study of blood T cell repertoires in COVID-19. TCRdb's copy holds only in-frame clones and misses some; the assay was immunoSEQ multiplex PCR. The sample carries 85,000 to 90,000 clones, 89% recorded once. Specimen: peripheral blood. All receptors come from an elderly woman with active COVID-19.

This chain connects TRBV7-2 to TRBJ2-1, with a tentative D call TRBD1 (5 bases). The CDR3 sequence is 14 residues long. The ends were cut back, 3 bases at V and 8 bases at J, with 14 bases in the middle. Germline V gene lookup returns CDR1 SGHTA and CDR2 FQGNSA. CDR3 loop: CASSFGRVGYEQFF. In DNA form, the CDR3 reads TGTGCCAGCAGCTTCGGCAGGGTAGGGTATGAGCAGTTCTTC.

The chain links TRBV9 to TRBJ2-1; TRBD2 matches at 7 bases. The CDR3 is made up of 13 amino acids. The germline CDR1 and CDR2 sequences are SGDLS and YYNGEE. V lost 2 bases, J lost 7 bases, and 3 bases stayed unmatched. As DNA, the CDR3 is TGTGCCAGCAGCGTGGGTAGCGGGAATGAGCAGTTCTTC. Residues: CASSVGSGNEQFF. Together with reference TRBV9 and TRBJ2-1, the CDR3 gives the full variable domain: DSGVTQTPKHLITATGQRVTLRCSPRSGDLSVYWYQQSLDQGLQFLIQYYNGEERAKGNILERFSAQQFPDLHSELNLSSLELGDSALYFCASSVGSGNEQFFGPGTRLTVL.

J is TRBJ1-6 and V is TRBV6-6; TRBD1 agrees at 9 bases. Trimming cost V 4 bases and J 9 bases; bases outside gene matches: 7. CDR1 is MNHNY, CDR2 SVGAGI, per germline (reference sequence). CDR3 size: 15 residues. The CDR3 sequence: CASSSPGTGSSPLHF. For the CDR3, the DNA is TGTGCCAGCAGTTCCCCCGGGACAGGGAGTTCACCCCTCCACTTT.

V is TRBV7-3 and J is TRBJ2-2, with D maybe TRBD2 (6 bases). The germline V and J ends were trimmed by 6 bases and 6 bases, with 20 bases remaining between them. CDR3 length: 16 amino acids. Germline V lookup: CDR1 SGHTA, CDR2 FQGTGA. CDR3 residues: CASRNQGGVVPGELFF. CDR3 nucleotide sequence: TGTGCCAGCAGAAACCAAGGAGGGGTAGTGCCCGGGGAGCTGTTTTTT. The whole variable domain, filled in from reference TRBV7-3 and TRBJ2-2, reads GAGVSQTPSNKVTEKGKYVELRCDPISGHTALYWYRQSLGQGPEFLIYFQGTGAADDSGLPNDRFFAVRPEGSVSTLKIQRTERGDSAVYLCASRNQGGVVPGELFFGEGSRLTVL.

The chain has TRBV29-1 and TRBJ1-1; tentatively, D is TRBD1 (5 bases). Germline V lookup: CDR1 SQVTM, CDR2 ANQGSEA. Trimming removed 4 bases at V and 5 bases at J, with 17 bases between. CDR3 length: 14 residues. This CDR3 reads CSVGLSGVGTEAFF. CDR3 DNA sequence: TGCAGCGTTGGACTCTCGGGGGTGGGGACTGAAGCTTTCTTT.

The chain carries TRBV5-1 and TRBJ2-5; tentatively, D is TRBD2 (5 bases). V shed 6 bases and J shed 4 bases, with 19 bases lying between them. The CDR3 is 15 residues long. From germline, CDR1 is SGHRS and CDR2 YFSETQ. CDR3 sequence: CASTLSARGGETQYF. The CDR3 DNA sequence: TGCGCCAGCACGCTTTCGGCTCGAGGAGGAGAGACCCAGTACTTC.

This chain connects TRBV28 to TRBJ2-1; D is possibly TRBD2 (6 bases). Germline loops: CDR1 MDHEN, CDR2 SYDVKM. Between the trimmed V and J ends, which lost 6 bases and 0 bases, there was a span of 9 bases. This CDR3 has 14 residues. This chain's CDR3 is CASRAGSSYNEQFF. The DNA for the CDR3 is TGTGCCAGCAGAGCCGGGAGCTCCTACAATGAGCAGTTCTTC.

This chain joins TRBV6-5 and TRBJ2-7; the D gene is possibly TRBD1 (5 bases). Germline V gives CDR1 MNHEY, CDR2 SVGAGI. This CDR3 is built from 15 residues. V lost 6 bases to trimming and J lost 5 bases, with 20 bases between them. CDR3: CASSFGHRSRDEQYF. CDR3 sequence (DNA): TGTGCCAGCAGCTTCGGTCACAGGTCTAGGGACGAGCAGTACTTC.

This sequence joins TRBV18 and TRBJ2-1; 8 bases align to TRBD2. CDR1 is KGHSH and CDR2 is LQKENI in the germline V gene. The CDR3 runs 13 residues. The V gene end was trimmed by 6 bases and the J gene end by 9 bases; junction bases not matched to a gene: 7. CDR3 bases: TGTGCCAGCTCCAGCGGGAGAAAGGTTGAGCAGTTCTTC. Residues: CASSSGRKVEQFF.

The chain couples TRBV18 to TRBJ1-1; 7 bases fit TRBD1. The CDR3 length is 15 residues. The J segment lost 1 base and the V segment lost 4 bases, leaving 6 bases of the junction unmatched. The V gene's germline CDR1 is KGHSH and CDR2 LQKENI. The CDR3 DNA sequence: TGTGCCAGCTCACTACAGACAGGGCCGAACACTGAAGCTTTCTTT. It yields the protein CASSLQTGPNTEAFF.

The genes are TRBV15 and TRBJ2-6; no clear D. CDR1 and CDR2 from the germline V gene are LNHNV and YYDKDF (reference sequence). V lost 4 bases and J lost 2, with 9 bases in between. The CDR3 is 15 residues long. The CDR3 sequence: CATSIAGPGANVLTF. DNA of the CDR3: TGTGCCACCAGCATTGCAGGCCCTGGGGCCAACGTCCTGACTTTC.

CDR3 sequence reads: CASSPLAGLAAPTDTQYF. The CDR3 region has the DNA TGTGCCAGCAGCCCTCTCGCGGGACTAGCTGCCCCGACAGATACGCAGTATTTT. The chain links TRBV7-9 to TRBJ2-3; TRBD2 matches 9 bases. Germline CDR1 SEHNR, CDR2 FQNEAQ (reference sequence). V was clipped by 5 bases and J by 3 bases; unmatched bases: 15. The CDR3 runs to 18 residues. Complete variable domain (other parts from reference TRBV7-9 and TRBJ2-3): DTGVSQNPRHKITKRGQNVTFRCDPISEHNRLYWYRQTLGQGPEFLTYFQNEAQLEKSRLLSDRFSAERPKGSFSTLEIQRTEQGDSAMYLCASSPLAGLAAPTDTQYFGPGTRLTVL.

The gene calls are TRBV27 and TRBJ1-5, with 8 bases identical to TRBD1. The CDR3 is made up of 16 amino acids. From germline, CDR1 is MNHEY and CDR2 SMNVEV (reference sequence). The V segment lost 6 bases and the J segment 0 bases; nucleotides outside the gene matches: 7. The CDR3 sequence: CASRPDRVNSNQPQHF. The CDR3 nucleotides read TGTGCCAGCAGGCCGGACAGGGTGAATAGCAATCAGCCCCAGCATTTT.

This clone was seen just once. Here the CDR3 reads CSVEDLTSMNGELFF. The CDR3 DNA follows: TGCAGCGTTGAAGATCTCACCTCTATGAACGGGGAGCTGTTTTTT. The V call is TRBV29-1, the J call TRBJ2-2, with no clear D. The germline gives CDR1 SQVTM, CDR2 ANQGSEA. This CDR3 region has 15 residues. The germline V and J ends were trimmed by 0 bases and 7 bases, with 15 bases remaining between them.

The J gene is TRBJ2-1, the V gene TRBV5-6; no firm D call. The CDR3 is 11 residues long. Germline assignment: CDR1 SGHDT and CDR2 YYEEEE. V gave up 4 bases and J gave up 5 bases, with 4 bases separating them. The CDR3 spells CASSRHNEQFF. CDR3 DNA sequence: TGTGCCAGCAGCCGTCACAATGAGCAGTTCTTC.

The V call is TRBV28, the J call TRBJ2-2, with D possibly being TRBD2 (6 bases). The germline gives CDR1 MDHEN, CDR2 SYDVKM. This CDR3 is built from 16 residues. Deletions cut 1 base from V and 1 base from J, with 10 bases between. CDR3: CASSLSNSGNTGELFF. In DNA, the CDR3 is TGTGCCAGCAGTTTATCTAATAGCGGGAACACCGGGGAGCTGTTTTTT.

The V and J genes are TRBV4-3 and TRBJ1-1, with D possibly being TRBD1 (5 bases). CDR3 length equals 16 residues. The germline V and J ends were trimmed by 0 bases and 5 bases, with 16 bases remaining between them. Looked up from germline, CDR1 is LGHNA and CDR2 is YSLEER. Here the CDR3 DNA reads TGCGCCAGCAGCCAAGAGGTTGGCAGGGAAGAAACTGAAGCTTTCTTT. Translated: CASSQEVGREETEAFF.

Only a few counts were recorded for this clone. The chain carries TRBV6-4 and TRBJ2-1, with 8 bases matching TRBD2. The CDR3 spans 23 residues. CDR1 and CDR2 (germline): MRHNA, SNTAGT. Trimming at V came to 4 bases and at J to 3 bases, leaving 29 bases not matched to a gene. The CDR3 is CASSASAGSNSGVKKGVYNEQFF. CDR3 DNA: TGTGCCAGCAGTGCCTCGGCGGGGTCCAATAGCGGGGTTAAAAAGGGGGTCTACAATGAGCAGTTCTTC.

This chain joins TRBV28 and TRBJ2-1; 7 nucleotides agree with TRBD2. V lost 1 base to trimming and J lost 8 bases; unmatched junction nucleotides: 5. The germline gives CDR1 MDHEN, CDR2 SYDVKM. The CDR3 covers 14 residues. In nucleotides, the CDR3 is TGTGCCAGCAGTTTATACGGGAGGTCGGATGAGCAGTTCTTC. This encodes CASSLYGRSDEQFF.

The chain has TRBV27 and TRBJ2-1; D remains ambiguous. Germline V gene data show CDR1 as MNHEY and CDR2 as SMNVEV (reference sequence). The CDR3 is 15 amino acids. V lost 6 bases, J lost 2 bases, and 14 bases lay in between. The CDR3 DNA follows: TGTGCCAGCAGCCGTCGACTTGATACCTACAATGAGCAGTTCTTC. It is translated as CASSRRLDTYNEQFF.

The chain links TRBV7-2 to TRBJ1-2; D call uncertain. V lost 4 bases and J 7 bases, leaving 19 bases between the germline ends. The V gene's germline CDR1 is SGHTA and CDR2 FQGNSA. The CDR3 loop spans 15 amino acids. CDR3 nucleotide sequence: TGTGCCAGCAGCTCCCACGGGCGGGGAATTGGTGGCTACACCTTC. Its translation is CASSSHGRGIGGYTF. Full variable domain (rest looked up from reference TRBV7-2 and TRBJ1-2): GAGVSQSPSNKVTEKGKDVELRCDPISGHTALYWYRQSLGQGLEFLIYFQGNSAPDKSGLPSDRFSAERTGGSVSTLTIQRTQQEDSAVYLCASSSHGRGIGGYTFGSGTRLTVV.

The J gene is TRBJ1-1, the V gene TRBV4-3; D uncertain. Trimming cost V 4 bases and J 1 base, with 19 bases left between them. Germline assignment: CDR1 LGHNA and CDR2 YSLEER. The CDR3 extends over 17 amino acids. CDR3 region: CASSPQRGGGANTEAFF. For the CDR3, the DNA is TGCGCCAGCAGCCCGCAACGGGGTGGCGGAGCGAACACTGAAGCTTTCTTT.

The chain combines TRBV4-3 with TRBJ1-3; D ambiguous. Trimming stripped 1 base from V and 2 bases from J, with 6 bases between. The CDR3 covers 14 residues. The germline V gene has CDR1 LGHNA and CDR2 YSLEER. The DNA of the CDR3 is TGCGCCAGCAGCCAAGTCGGGGCTGGAAACACCATATATTTT. It encodes CASSQVGAGNTIYF.

The rearrangement uses TRBV19 and TRBJ2-7; 7 nucleotides align to TRBD1. With V trimmed by 3 bases and J by 4 bases, 3 bases remained unmatched. The germline V gene has CDR1 LNHDA and CDR2 SQIVND (reference sequence). The CDR3 has 13 residues. The CDR3 is CASSMTGSYEQYF. The CDR3 DNA is TGTGCCAGTAGTATGACAGGGTCTTACGAGCAGTACTTC.

V gene TRBV7-2 combines with J gene TRBJ2-3; tentative D call: TRBD1 (5 bases). The CDR3 has 17 amino acids. The V gene's germline CDR1 is SGHTA and CDR2 FQGNSA. Trimming cost V 1 base and J 1 base, with 15 bases left between them. The CDR3 is CASSLEGMRSGTDTQYF. The CDR3 DNA reads TGTGCCAGCAGCTTAGAGGGGATGCGGTCGGGCACAGATACGCAGTATTTT.

V and J are TRBV20-1 and TRBJ2-1, with 9 bases lining up with TRBD2. Germline values: CDR1 DFQATT, CDR2 SNEGSKA (reference sequence). The CDR3 contains 16 residues. J lost 4 bases, V lost 3 bases, and 10 bases had no gene match. This CDR3 reads CSASKAAGGPYNEQFF. In nucleotides, the CDR3 is TGCAGTGCTAGTAAAGCGGCGGGAGGGCCTTACAATGAGCAGTTCTTC.

This chain connects TRBV27 to TRBJ2-7; D might be TRBD1 (5 bases). The CDR3 is 14 residues long. CDR1 and CDR2 from the germline V gene are MNHEY and SMNVEV (reference sequence). V gave up 5 bases and J gave up 0 bases, with 11 bases separating them. Written as DNA, the CDR3 is TGTGCCAGCAGTAGAACCAGGGCCTCCTACGAGCAGTACTTC. As protein: CASSRTRASYEQYF.

The rearrangement uses TRBV5-6 and TRBJ2-1; D perhaps matches TRBD2 (5 bases). From germline, CDR1 is SGHDT and CDR2 YYEEEE. V was shortened by 2 bases and J by 9 bases, with 15 bases between the two germline ends. The CDR3 spans 14 residues. The CDR3 reads CASSFRTGRAEQFF. CDR3 bases: TGTGCCAGCAGCTTTAGGACCGGGCGGGCTGAGCAGTTCTTC.